These 28 T cell receptor beta chains came from one sample sequenced in a study of T cells after yellow fever vaccination. Via MiXCR, TCRdb re-called the 5' RACE reads, giving one row per CDR3 protein. The table records about 320,000 distinct CDR3 sequences, approximately 4% of them present only once. This sample comprised PBMCs, obtained 15 days after the yellow fever booster vaccination. All receptors come from a man younger than 30 who received the YFV17D yellow fever vaccine.

The chain is built from TRBV19 and TRBJ1-5; TRBD1 is a possible D gene (6 bases). The CDR3 runs to 14 residues. V was cut by 9 bases and J by 3 bases, with 15 bases left in between. CDR1 is LNHDA, CDR2 SQIVND, per germline (reference sequence). The CDR3 here is CASHVGTLNQPQHF. The CDR3 DNA follows: TGTGCCAGCCACGTGGGGACACTCAATCAGCCCCAGCATTTT.

This clonotype was found a few times. V is TRBV5-1 and J is TRBJ2-6; D gene ambiguous. Germline V gene lookup returns CDR1 SGHRS and CDR2 YFSETQ. The CDR3 sequence is 14 residues long. Trimming removed 8 bases at V and 2 bases at J, with 11 bases between. CDR3 protein: CASTQQTGANVLTF. The CDR3 nucleotides are TGCGCCAGTACACAGCAAACTGGGGCCAACGTCCTGACTTTC.

In this sample, this clonotype turned up many times. The gene calls are TRBV28 and TRBJ2-5; D is perhaps TRBD1 or TRBD2 (6 bases each). The CDR3 contains 13 residues. Per germline, CDR1 MDHEN and CDR2 SYDVKM. V was cut by 6 bases and J by 1 base, with 9 bases left in between. The CDR3 reads CASSKGGQETQYF. Written as DNA, the CDR3 is TGTGCCAGCAGCAAGGGGGGCCAAGAGACCCAGTACTTC.

Note on this clonotype: A read error may explain this, as a much larger clone is one base away. V usage is TRBV9 and J usage is TRBJ1-2; 9 bases are shared with TRBD1. Germline values: CDR1 SGDLS, CDR2 YYNGEE. This CDR3 contains 17 residues. CDR3: CTSSVEGGGTGTFGYTF. The CDR3 DNA follows: TGTACCAGCAGCGTAGAAGGAGGAGGGACAGGGACGTTTGGCTACACCTTC.

This clonotype has just a few counts. The rearrangement uses TRBV4-1 and TRBJ1-2; TRBD1 might be the D (6 bases). The germline CDR1 and CDR2 sequences are MGHRA and YSYEKL. CDR3 length: 14 amino acids. V was pared by 1 base and J by 4 bases, with 10 bases between. CDR3 loop: CASSQAQGRYGYTF. CDR3 DNA sequence: TGCGCCAGCAGCCAAGCACAGGGCCGCTATGGCTACACCTTC.

This clonotype was recorded a few times. The V gene is TRBV12-3 or TRBV12-4, the J gene TRBJ1-1; a weak D match, TRBD1 (6 bases). Trimming stripped 1 base from V and 6 bases from J, with 15 bases between. The CDR3 has 15 residues. CDR3 nucleotide sequence: TGTGCCAGCAGTTTAGGTCACTTAGCAGGGGCTGAAGCTTTCTTT. It is translated as CASSLGHLAGAEAFF.

This clonotype was observed many times. The rearrangement links TRBV6-6 to TRBJ2-1, with D hard to call. The V gene lost 0 bases and the J gene lost 12 bases, with 6 bases spanning the gap. Germline CDR1 MNHNY, CDR2 SVGAGI (reference sequence). CDR3 length: 11 residues. CDR3 region: CASSYSLGQFF. CDR3 DNA sequence: TGTGCCAGCAGTTACTCCCTGGGGCAGTTCTTC.

This clonotype turned up a few times. V gene TRBV12-3 or TRBV12-4 combines with J gene TRBJ2-6; D gene uncertain. This CDR3 has 15 amino acids. V was pared by 3 bases and J by 1 base, with 7 bases between. The CDR3: CASSFHPSGANVLTF. The CDR3 coding sequence is TGTGCCAGCAGTTTTCATCCATCTGGGGCCAACGTCCTGACTTTC.

This clonotype was counted at least ten times. The V gene is TRBV11-2, the J gene TRBJ2-1; D is ambiguous. Germline CDR1 is SGHAT and CDR2 is FQNNGV. CDR3 length equals 14 residues. The V end was cut by 0 bases, the J end by 7 bases, with 10 bases between. The CDR3 DNA reads as TGTGCCAGCAGCTTAGAGATTGGCCTAAATGAGCAGTTCTTC. Translation: CASSLEIGLNEQFF.

This clonotype was detected ten times or more. The CDR3 bases are TGTGCCAGCAGCCTAGGGCCTTACCGGTACTTC. Translated: CASSLGPYRYF. The chain combines TRBV12-3 or TRBV12-4 with TRBJ2-4, with D uncertain. Trimming shortened V by 6 bases and J by 15 bases, and 15 bases separated the two germline ends. CDR3 length: 11 residues.

The chain is built from TRBV6-2 or TRBV6-3 and TRBJ1-1; D remains ambiguous. Trimming shortened V by 8 bases and J by 4 bases, and 14 bases separated the two germline ends. Germline lookup yields CDR1 MNHEY and CDR2 SVGEGT. This CDR3 is 13 amino acids long. In DNA, the CDR3 is TGTGCCAGCGGGCCGTCTCTTCTCACTGAAGCTTTCTTT. Its protein product is CASGPSLLTEAFF.

This clonotype appeared many times. The chain employs TRBV6-5 and TRBJ2-1; the match to TRBD2 covers 8 bases. Germline CDR1 reads MNHEY; CDR2 reads SVGAGI. The CDR3 runs 13 residues. V lost 2 bases and J lost 9; bases outside the gene matches: 3. The CDR3 DNA sequence: TGTGCCAGCAGTTACCTAGCGGGTGGTGAGCAGTTCTTC. This gives the protein CASSYLAGGEQFF.

This clonotype was found many times. The chain links TRBV7-9 to TRBJ1-1, with 7 bases lining up with TRBD1. Germline CDR1 and CDR2: SEHNR and FQNEAQ (reference sequence). The CDR3 consists of 12 residues. With V trimmed by 5 bases and J by 8 bases, 5 bases remained unmatched. CDR3 nucleotides: TGTGCCAGCAGCGGAGGGGGCTTGGAAGCTTTCTTT. It translates to CASSGGGLEAFF.

This clonotype was found many times. This chain connects TRBV12-3 or TRBV12-4 to TRBJ2-4, with 9 positions matching TRBD1. With V trimmed by 5 bases and J by 7 bases, 9 bases remained unmatched. There are 15 residues in the CDR3. The CDR3 DNA sequence: TGTGCCAGCAGTCATTCCGGGACAGGGAGGAACATTCAGTACTTC. This codes for CASSHSGTGRNIQYF.

This clonotype occurred many times. This sequence joins TRBV7-2 and TRBJ2-3, with a tentative D call TRBD2 (5 bases). The CDR3 contains 13 residues. V lost 5 bases and J lost 5, with 11 bases in between. Looked up from germline, CDR1 is SGHTA and CDR2 is FQGNSA. The chain's CDR3 is CASSQSGVDTQYF. The CDR3 DNA follows: TGTGCCAGCAGCCAATCCGGGGTAGATACGCAGTATTTT.

The J gene is TRBJ2-7, the V gene TRBV10-2; perhaps TRBD2 as D (5 bases). Trimming stripped 7 bases from V and 0 bases from J, with 10 bases between. The CDR3 sequence is 13 residues long. In germline, CDR1 is WSHSY, CDR2 SAAADI. CDR3: CASNGLSSYEQYF. The DNA of the CDR3 is TGCGCCAGCAATGGACTCAGCTCCTACGAGCAGTACTTC.

This sequence joins TRBV4-1 and TRBJ1-5, with 7 bases matching TRBD1. The CDR3 consists of 15 residues. Germline CDR1 reads MGHRA; CDR2 reads YSYEKL. The J segment lost 4 bases and the V segment lost 3 bases, leaving 6 bases of the junction unmatched. The CDR3 here is CASSQQDRENQPQHF. CDR3 DNA: TGCGCCAGCAGCCAGCAAGACAGGGAGAATCAGCCCCAGCATTTT.

There are a few counts of this clonotype. The gene calls are TRBV11-2 and TRBJ1-1; no definite D call. CDR3 size: 15 residues. Germline values: CDR1 SGHAT, CDR2 FQNNGV. The V and J ends lost 2 bases and 4 bases respectively, with 14 bases between them. This CDR3 reads CASSLLVPSATEAFF. CDR3 coding DNA: TGTGCCAGCAGCTTATTAGTCCCGTCGGCCACTGAAGCTTTCTTT.

The chain is built from TRBV7-6 and TRBJ2-5; D call uncertain. The ends were cut back, 6 bases at V and 2 bases at J, with 13 bases in the middle. Looked up from germline, CDR1 is SGHVS and CDR2 is FNYEAQ. The CDR3 extends over 14 amino acids. CDR3 coding DNA: TGTGCCAGCAGTGCCCAGGAAGCACAAGAGACCCAGTACTTC. Its translation is CASSAQEAQETQYF.

Only a few counts were recorded for this clonotype. This chain connects TRBV6-5 to TRBJ2-5; D could derive from TRBD1 or TRBD2 (6 bases each). Trimming removed 0 bases from V and 4 bases from J, with 9 bases in between. CDR3 length equals 14 residues. The germline V gene encodes CDR1 MNHEY and CDR2 SVGAGI. CDR3 sequence (DNA): TGTGCCAGCAGTTACTCGAGGGGGGCAGAGACCCAGTACTTC. It specifies CASSYSRGAETQYF.

This clonotype was picked up a small number of times. The chain couples TRBV7-8 to TRBJ1-4, with D unclear. With 3 bases removed from V and 4 bases from J, the gap between germline ends came to 12 bases. Germline loops: CDR1 SGHVS, CDR2 FQNEAQ. This CDR3 has 15 residues. In DNA, the CDR3 is TGTGCCAGCAGCTTGTACAGCGACCTTAATGAAAAACTGTTTTTT. Amino acids: CASSLYSDLNEKLFF. Based on the CDR3 plus reference TRBV7-8 and TRBJ1-4, the full variable domain is GAGVSQSPRYKVAKRGQDVALRCDPISGHVSLFWYQQALGQGPEFLTYFQNEAQLDKSGLPSDRFFAERPEGSVSTLKIQRTQQEDSAVYLCASSLYSDLNEKLFFGSGTQLSVL.

The rearrangement uses TRBV5-1 and TRBJ1-1; no reliable D call. The V end lost 0 bases, the J end lost 4 bases, and 13 bases lay between the germline ends. The CDR3 covers 15 residues. CDR1 is SGHRS, CDR2 YFSETQ, per germline. CDR3 sequence reads: CASSLGTGRSTEAFF. In DNA form, the CDR3 reads TGCGCCAGCAGCTTGGGGACTGGCAGGAGCACTGAAGCTTTCTTT.

This clonotype has a count of ten or more. V usage is TRBV7-9 and J usage is TRBJ1-1; unclear D gene. Germline loops: CDR1 SEHNR, CDR2 FQNEAQ (reference sequence). The length of the CDR3 is 14 residues. V shed 2 bases and J shed 4 bases, with 11 bases lying between them. Here the CDR3 DNA reads TGTGCCAGCAGCTTATCGGGGTCGGGCACTGAAGCTTTCTTT. This translates into CASSLSGSGTEAFF. Based on the CDR3 plus reference TRBV7-9 and TRBJ1-1, the full variable domain is DTGVSQNPRHKITKRGQNVTFRCDPISEHNRLYWYRQTLGQGPEFLTYFQNEAQLEKSRLLSDRFSAERPKGSFSTLEIQRTEQGDSAMYLCASSLSGSGTEAFFGQGTRLTVV.

This clonotype came up many times. The rearrangement uses TRBV20-1 and TRBJ2-7; 9 nucleotides match TRBD2. This CDR3 spans 14 amino acids. J was trimmed by 1 base and V by 3 bases; bases with no gene match: 4. In germline, CDR1 is DFQATT, CDR2 SNEGSKA (reference sequence). CDR3 amino acids: CSASLAGFSYEQYF. CDR3 coding DNA: TGCAGTGCTAGTCTAGCGGGGTTTTCCTACGAGCAGTACTTC.

This clonotype was detected ten times or more. The V gene is TRBV7-9, the J gene TRBJ1-6; no definite D call. The CDR3 is 14 amino acids. Germline values: CDR1 SEHNR, CDR2 FQNEAQ (reference sequence). The V end was cut by 0 bases, the J end by 7 bases, with 7 bases between. The CDR3 loop reads CASSLARWNSPLHF. DNA for the CDR3: TGTGCCAGCAGCTTAGCAAGGTGGAATTCACCCCTCCACTTT.

This clonotype has ten or more counts. As DNA, the CDR3 is TGTGCCAGCAGCCCCCCTAGCGGGGGGGTTAATGAGCAGTTCTTC. This codes for CASSPPSGGVNEQFF. The chain couples TRBV12-3 or TRBV12-4 to TRBJ2-1; 12 bases fit TRBD2. V lost 6 bases, J lost 7 bases, and 7 bases stayed unmatched. The CDR3 contains 15 residues.

This clonotype was seen many times. J is TRBJ1-1 and V is TRBV12-3 or TRBV12-4; TRBD1 might be the D (6 bases). The CDR3 runs to 17 residues. V lost 6 bases to trimming and J lost 3 bases, with 23 bases between them. CDR3 in amino acids: CASSPRSGGGRDTEAFF. As DNA, the CDR3 is TGTGCCAGCAGCCCCCGGTCCGGCGGGGGGCGGGACACTGAAGCTTTCTTT.

V is TRBV5-1 and J is TRBJ1-4; no clear D gene. CDR1 and CDR2 from the germline V gene are SGHRS and YFSETQ. The CDR3 runs 13 residues. V dropped 3 bases and J dropped 3 bases, with 6 bases sitting between them. In DNA, the CDR3 is TGCGCCAGCAGCTCCCCTCCTAATGAAAAACTGTTTTTT. Residues: CASSSPPNEKLFF.